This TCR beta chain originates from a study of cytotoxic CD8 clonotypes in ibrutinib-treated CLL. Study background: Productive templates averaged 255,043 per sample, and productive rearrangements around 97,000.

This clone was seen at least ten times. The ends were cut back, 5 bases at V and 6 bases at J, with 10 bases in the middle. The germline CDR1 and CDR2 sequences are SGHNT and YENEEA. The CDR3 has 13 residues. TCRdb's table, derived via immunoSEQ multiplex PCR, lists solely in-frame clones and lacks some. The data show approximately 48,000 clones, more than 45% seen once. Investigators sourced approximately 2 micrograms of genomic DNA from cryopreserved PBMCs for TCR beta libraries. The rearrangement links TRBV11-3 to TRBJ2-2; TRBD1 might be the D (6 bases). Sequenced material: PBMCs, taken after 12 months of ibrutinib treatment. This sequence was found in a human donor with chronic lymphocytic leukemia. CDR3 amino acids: CASSLQGAGELFF. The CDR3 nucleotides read TGTGCCAGCAGCCTACAGGGCGCCGGGGAGCTGTTTTTT.